The present entry profiles one T cell receptor (beta chain) with its context. This record belongs to a study of blood T cell repertoires in COVID-19. Original data processing: Nucleated cell number was recorded as an estimate derived from reference gene primer amplification. Only in-frame clones appear in the TCRdb table, and some are missing; sequencing was by immunoSEQ multiplex PCR. V, J and clone size are those of that table, while D and trimming were read from the DNA. The data show 300,000 to 400,000 clones, with under 95% seen just once and roughly 3.3% held by the top ten. From germline, CDR1 is SGDLS and CDR2 YYNGEE. Trimming removed 3 bases from V and 1 base from J, with 11 bases in between. This CDR3 region has 15 residues.

The sequenced sample was peripheral blood. This TCR came from a woman between 18 and 30 years old who had recovered from COVID-19. The V call is TRBV9, the J call TRBJ1-5, with TRBD1 as a possible D gene (6 bases). The CDR3 spells CASSAGDTSNQPQHF. The CDR3 region has the DNA TGTGCCAGCAGCGCAGGGGACACGAGCAATCAGCCCCAGCATTTT.